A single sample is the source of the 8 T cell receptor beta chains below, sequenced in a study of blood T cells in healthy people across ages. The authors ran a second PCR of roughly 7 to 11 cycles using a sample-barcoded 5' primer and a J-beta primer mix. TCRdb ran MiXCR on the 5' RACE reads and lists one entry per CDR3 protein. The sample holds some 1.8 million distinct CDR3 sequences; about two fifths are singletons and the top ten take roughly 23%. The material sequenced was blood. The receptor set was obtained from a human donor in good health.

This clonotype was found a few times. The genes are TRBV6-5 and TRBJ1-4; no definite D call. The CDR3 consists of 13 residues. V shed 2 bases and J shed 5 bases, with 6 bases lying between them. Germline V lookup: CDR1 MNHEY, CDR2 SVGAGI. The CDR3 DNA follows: TGTGCCAGCAGTTACGGCTTGAATGAAAAACTGTTTTTT. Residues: CASSYGLNEKLFF.

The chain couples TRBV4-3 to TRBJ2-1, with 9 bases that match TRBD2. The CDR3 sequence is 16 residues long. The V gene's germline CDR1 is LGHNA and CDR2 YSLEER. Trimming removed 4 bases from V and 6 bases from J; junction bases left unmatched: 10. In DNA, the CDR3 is TGCGCCAGCAGCCCGAGCGGGGGGCCAGGTATCAATGAGCAGTTCTTC. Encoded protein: CASSPSGGPGINEQFF.

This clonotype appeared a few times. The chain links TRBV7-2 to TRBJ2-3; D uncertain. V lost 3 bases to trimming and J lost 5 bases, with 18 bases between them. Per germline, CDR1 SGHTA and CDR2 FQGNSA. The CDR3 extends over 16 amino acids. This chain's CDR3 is CASSLKLAPWGDTQYF. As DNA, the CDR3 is TGTGCCAGCAGCTTGAAACTGGCCCCGTGGGGAGATACGCAGTATTTT.

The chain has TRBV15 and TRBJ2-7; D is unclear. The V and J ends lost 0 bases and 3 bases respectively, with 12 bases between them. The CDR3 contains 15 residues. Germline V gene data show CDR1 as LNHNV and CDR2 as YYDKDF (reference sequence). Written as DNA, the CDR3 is TGTGCCACCAGCAGAGATCGCAGCCTCCACTACGAGCAGTACTTC. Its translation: CATSRDRSLHYEQYF.

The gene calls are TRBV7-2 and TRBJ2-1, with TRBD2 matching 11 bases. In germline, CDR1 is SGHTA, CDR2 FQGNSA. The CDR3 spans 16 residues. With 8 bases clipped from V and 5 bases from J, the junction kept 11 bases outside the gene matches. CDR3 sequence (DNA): TGTGCCAGCGGCAAAATAGCGGGGGGGCCCCACAATGAGCAGTTCTTC. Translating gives CASGKIAGGPHNEQFF.

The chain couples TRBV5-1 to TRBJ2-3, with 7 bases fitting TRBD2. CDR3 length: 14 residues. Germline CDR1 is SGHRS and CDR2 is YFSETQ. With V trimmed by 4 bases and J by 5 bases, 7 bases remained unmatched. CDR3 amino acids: CASSPEPGGDTQYF. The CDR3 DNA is TGCGCCAGCAGCCCCGAGCCGGGAGGAGATACGCAGTATTTT. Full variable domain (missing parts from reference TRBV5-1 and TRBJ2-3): KAGVTQTPRYLIKTRGQQVTLSCSPISGHRSVSWYQQTPGQGLQFLFEYFSETQRNKGNFPGRFSGRQFSNSRSEMNVSTLELGDSALYLCASSPEPGGDTQYFGPGTRLTVL.

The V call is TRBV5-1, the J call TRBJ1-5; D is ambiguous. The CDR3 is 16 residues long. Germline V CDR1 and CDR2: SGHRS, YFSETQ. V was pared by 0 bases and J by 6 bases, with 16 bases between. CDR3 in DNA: TGCGCCAGCAGCTTGGACGGCGGATGGATGGGTCAGCCCCAGCATTTT. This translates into CASSLDGGWMGQPQHF.

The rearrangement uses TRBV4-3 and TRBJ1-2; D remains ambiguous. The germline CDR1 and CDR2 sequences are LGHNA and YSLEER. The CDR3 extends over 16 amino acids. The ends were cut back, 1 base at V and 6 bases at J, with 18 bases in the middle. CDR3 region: CASSQAAGSLGDGYTF. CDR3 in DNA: TGCGCCAGCAGCCAAGCGGCAGGCAGCTTGGGCGATGGCTACACCTTC.